This TCR beta chain was observed in a study of cytomegalovirus exposure and HLA in healthy donors. The germline CDR1 and CDR2 sequences are KGHSH and LQKENI. Trimming at V came to 4 bases and at J to 8 bases, leaving 13 bases not matched to a gene. This CDR3 region has 16 residues. Use of 60 Vbeta and 13 Jbeta primers characterized the PCR. Using immunoSEQ multiplex PCR, the repertoire was profiled, and TCRdb retains in-frame clones only, with some absent. Of about 140,000 clones detected, 75% appear once; the ten largest clones hold 2.5% to 4%. Specimen: PBMCs. The rearrangement uses TRBV18 and TRBJ1-5, with 8 bases fitting TRBD1. This TCR was recovered from a man aged 35 to 55 in good health and CMV-seronegative. The CDR3 nucleotides are TGTGCCAGCTCACTCGACGGACAGGGCGGAGGTAAGCCCCAGCATTTT. Residues: CASSLDGQGGGKPQHF.